The rows below give T cell receptor beta chains drawn from one sample of a study of blood T cell repertoires in COVID-19. The repertoire was sequenced with immunoSEQ multiplex PCR; TCRdb's copy has only in-frame clones and lacks some. The sample holds 350,000 to 500,000 clones, approximately 91% seen once. Sequenced sample: PBMCs or T cells enriched from blood (not recorded which). These receptors all stem from a woman between 18 and 30 years old who had been exposed to COVID-19. The CDR3 runs from the conserved cysteine through the conserved F or W. A D gene is named only where the DNA matches it firmly. Part of the rows lack a size; the others show once, few, many or a class for expanded clones.

v_gene,abundance,d_gene,j_gene,CDR3aa,CDR3nt
TRBV30,few,-,TRBJ1-4,CAWGLYNEKLFF,TGTGCCTGGGGTCTGTATAATGAAAAACTGTTTTTT
TRBV4-1,few,TRBD2,TRBJ2-7,CASSPGLAGGQGEQYF,TGCGCCAGCAGCCCGGGACTAGCGGGAGGGCAAGGGGAGCAGTACTTC
TRBV2,-,TRBD1,TRBJ2-3,CASSSDRVNTDTQYF,TGTGCCAGCAGTTCGGACAGGGTGAACACAGATACGCAGTATTTT
TRBV7-9,-,-,TRBJ2-3,CASSSAIYLADTQYF,TGTGCCAGCAGCTCCGCTATCTACCTTGCAGATACGCAGTATTTT
TRBV4-3,-,TRBD2,TRBJ2-7,CASSQRTSDSYEQYF,TGCGCCAGCAGCCAAAGGACTAGCGATTCCTACGAGCAGTACTTC
TRBV27,-,-,TRBJ2-7,CASSNRVEQYF,TGTGCCAGCAGTAACCGAGTAGAGCAGTACTTC
TRBV19,-,-,TRBJ2-5,CASSMNFGSSETQYF,TGTGCCAGTAGTATGAATTTCGGGTCCTCCGAGACCCAGTACTTC
TRBV6-5,-,-,TRBJ1-2,CASSYSPGRYGYTF,TGTGCCAGCAGTTACAGCCCCGGTCGGTATGGCTACACCTTC
TRBV7-2,-,-,TRBJ1-5,CASSFRPGNQPQHF,TGTGCCAGCAGCTTTCGGCCAGGGAATCAGCCCCAGCATTTT
TRBV14,-,-,TRBJ1-2,CASSQAHSYYGYTF,TGTGCCAGCAGCCAAGCCCACAGTTACTATGGCTACACCTTC
TRBV19,-,-,TRBJ1-6,CASSIGTNNSPLHF,TGTGCCAGTAGTATCGGGACTAACAATTCACCCCTCCACTTT
TRBV27,-,TRBD2,TRBJ2-2,CASRQTSGGNTGELFF,TGTGCCAGCAGGCAAACTAGCGGGGGAAACACCGGGGAGCTGTTTTTT
TRBV28,-,-,TRBJ1-2,CASSFPVSPYGYTF,TGTGCCAGCAGTTTCCCCGTTTCCCCTTATGGCTACACCTTC
TRBV6-5,-,-,TRBJ1-1,CASSRPAARDTEAFF,TGTGCCAGCAGTCGCCCGGCGGCTCGTGACACTGAAGCTTTCTTT
TRBV4-1,-,-,TRBJ2-7,CATSDRLSYEQYF,TGCGCCACCTCCGACAGACTCTCCTACGAGCAGTACTTC
TRBV29-1,-,-,TRBJ2-7,CSVSQAGLYEQYF,TGCAGCGTTTCGCAGGCAGGTTTATACGAGCAGTACTTC
TRBV5-8,-,TRBD1,TRBJ1-6,CASSSSGGGDSPLHF,TGTGCCAGCAGCTCTTCAGGGGGCGGGGATTCACCCCTCCACTTT
TRBV15,-,TRBD2,TRBJ2-1,CATSREGGMGHEQFF,TGTGCCACCAGCAGAGAGGGAGGGATGGGCCATGAGCAGTTCTTC
TRBV28,once,-,TRBJ2-7,CASSYPGTPYEQYF,TGTGCCAGCAGTTACCCCGGGACACCCTACGAGCAGTACTTC
TRBV5-5,-,TRBD1,TRBJ2-2,CASGTGTTNTGELFF,TGTGCCAGCGGGACAGGGACGACGAACACCGGGGAGCTGTTTTTT
TRBV5-1,-,TRBD1,TRBJ1-2,CASSKEGRGQGGYTF,TGCGCCAGCAGTAAGGAGGGCAGGGGGCAGGGAGGCTACACCTTC
TRBV5-1,few,-,TRBJ2-7,CASSSFGGSYEQYF,TGCGCCAGCAGCTCCTTCGGGGGATCCTACGAGCAGTACTTC
TRBV19,-,TRBD1,TRBJ1-5,CASSTEGDRVDQPQHF,TGTGCCAGTAGTACCGAGGGGGACAGGGTTGATCAGCCCCAGCATTTT
TRBV28,-,-,TRBJ2-5,CASSSPSRETQYF,TGTGCCAGCAGTTCCCCCTCCAGGGAGACCCAGTACTTC
TRBV6-5,-,-,TRBJ2-5,CASSYSVAAQETQYF,TGTGCCAGCAGTTATTCCGTAGCAGCACAAGAGACCCAGTACTTC
TRBV5-1,-,TRBD1,TRBJ1-4,CASSVKTGNNEKLFF,TGCGCCAGCAGCGTTAAGACAGGGAATAATGAAAAACTGTTTTTT
TRBV28,-,TRBD1,TRBJ2-1,CASSFRAGGSYNEQFF,TGTGCCAGCAGTTTCAGGGCAGGGGGTTCCTACAATGAGCAGTTCTTC
TRBV2,-,TRBD2,TRBJ2-7,CASNKASGGRYYEQYF,TGTGCCAGCAATAAAGCTAGCGGGGGGAGGTACTACGAGCAGTACTTC
TRBV28,few,TRBD1,TRBJ2-5,CASRQGQGTETQYF,TGTGCCAGCAGACAGGGACAGGGAACCGAGACCCAGTACTTC
TRBV5-6,-,-,TRBJ2-1,CASSTSKSSYNEQFF,TGTGCCAGCAGTACTTCCAAGAGCTCCTACAATGAGCAGTTCTTC
TRBV3-1/TRBV3-2,-,TRBD2,TRBJ2-1,CASSQGLAGGRQFF,TGTGCCAGCAGCCAAGGACTAGCGGGCGGACGGCAGTTCTTC
TRBV28,-,-,TRBJ2-7,CASSPRGRITDEQYF,TGTGCCAGCAGTCCCCGTGGCAGGATCACCGACGAGCAGTACTTC
TRBV28,once,TRBD2,TRBJ2-7,CASSPRGTSGRYEQYF,TGTGCCAGCAGTCCAAGAGGGACTAGCGGGAGATACGAGCAGTACTTC
TRBV3-1/TRBV3-2,many,TRBD1,TRBJ1-2,CASSHRGRFSGYTF,TGTGCCAGCAGCCACAGGGGGCGCTTCTCAGGATACACCTTC
TRBV28,-,-,TRBJ1-1,CASSSGQSSEAFF,TGTGCCAGCAGTTCAGGACAGAGTAGTGAAGCTTTCTTT
TRBV4-3,few,-,TRBJ2-7,CASSQESGYEQYF,TGCGCCAGCAGCCAAGAGTCGGGTTACGAGCAGTACTTC
TRBV7-9,once,-,TRBJ2-2,CASSRTQPPTGELFF,TGTGCCAGCAGTCGGACACAACCCCCGACCGGGGAGCTGTTTTTT
TRBV5-7,-,-,TRBJ2-4,CASSFGVSGIAKNIQYF,TGTGCCAGCAGCTTCGGGGTCAGCGGTATAGCCAAAAACATTCAGTACTTC
TRBV13,few,-,TRBJ1-5,CASSFSGQPQHF,TGTGCCAGCAGCTTTTCGGGTCAGCCCCAGCATTTT
TRBV10-2,-,-,TRBJ1-2,CASRTQQGINYGYTF,TGCGCCAGCAGGACCCAACAGGGAATAAACTATGGCTACACCTTC
TRBV7-9,-,-,TRBJ2-7,CASSFKYGSTYEQYF,TGTGCCAGCAGCTTTAAGTACGGTTCGACCTACGAGCAGTACTTC
TRBV15,few,TRBD2,TRBJ2-7,CATSATTSGREYF,TGTGCCACCAGCGCCACCACTAGCGGGAGGGAGTACTTC
TRBV13,-,-,TRBJ1-1,CASSWGGGGTEAFF,TGTGCCAGCAGCTGGGGAGGGGGAGGAACTGAAGCTTTCTTT
TRBV6-5,-,-,TRBJ2-5,CASSYSSRGNAETQYF,TGTGCCAGCAGTTACTCGAGTCGAGGGAACGCAGAGACCCAGTACTTC
TRBV12-1,-,-,TRBJ2-7,CASSALCPGPSYEQYF,TGTGCCAGCAGCGCGTTGTGTCCGGGTCCCTCCTACGAGCAGTACTTC
TRBV4-1,once,-,TRBJ2-3,CASSPGWATSTDTQYF,TGCGCCAGCAGCCCCGGATGGGCTACTAGCACAGATACGCAGTATTTT
TRBV27,-,-,TRBJ2-7,CASSLSLSRSYEQYF,TGTGCCAGCAGTTTATCTCTCTCCAGATCTTACGAGCAGTACTTC
TRBV6-2/TRBV6-3,-,TRBD2,TRBJ2-5,CASSRLDGTSGGRRGWTQYF,TGTGCCAGCAGCAGACTCGACGGGACTAGCGGGGGCCGGAGGGGTTGGACCCAGTACTTC
TRBV19,-,TRBD1,TRBJ1-5,CASSGGQGENQPQHF,TGTGCCAGTAGTGGAGGACAGGGGGAGAATCAGCCCCAGCATTTT